Below are 23 T cell receptor beta chains sequenced from a single sample in a study of vaccination effects on CD4 cells after COVID-19. In the ViraFEST assay, antigen-specific CD4+ clonotypes were identified by expansion after peptide-pool stimulation. Culturing for about 9 days preceded CD4+ T cell isolation. Two-dose BNT162b2 or mRNA-1273 vaccination was given to participants. These receptors have no known antigen. Sequencing was performed with immunoSEQ multiplex PCR; in TCRdb, only in-frame clones are kept and a portion is missing. Altogether under 40,000 clones are present, roughly 79% being singletons, with the ten largest covering around 2%. The sample consisted of CD4+ T cells from PBMCs cultured with HCoV-NL63 spike peptides, taken after COVID-19 vaccination. These TCRs come from a human donor who received a COVID-19 vaccine. Some clones in this sample may be carry-over from other donors' samples.

This chain uses TRBV20-1 with TRBJ1-4; 10 bases map to TRBD1. V lost 3 bases to trimming and J lost 13 bases; unmatched junction nucleotides: 11. The germline V gene has CDR1 DFQATT and CDR2 SNEGSKA (reference sequence). The CDR3 is 14 amino acids. In nucleotides, the CDR3 is TGCAGTGCTAGTACCGGGACAGGGGAAGTAAGACTGTTTTTT. It yields the protein CSASTGTGEVRLFF.

In its sample, this clone was seen once. V gene TRBV3-1 (or the pseudogene TRBV3-2) combines with J gene TRBJ2-5; 9 nucleotides agree with TRBD2. The germline gives CDR1 LGHDT, CDR2 YNNKEL (reference sequence). The trim removed 1 base at V and 5 bases at J, leaving 14 bases unmatched. The CDR3 consists of 18 residues. The CDR3 protein is CASSQVRWGGGAPETQYF. For the CDR3, the DNA is TGTGCCAGCAGCCAAGTGCGCTGGGGCGGGGGGGCCCCGGAGACCCAGTACTTC.

For this clone: One end of the junction fails to match germline, which may point to a read error. The chain recombines TRBV18 with TRBJ1-4; D gene uncertain. The germline CDR1 and CDR2 sequences are KGHSH and LQKENI. CDR3 length equals 14 residues. CDR3: CASSRVQRDEKLFF. CDR3 in DNA: TGTGCCAGCTCACGAGTTCAGAGAGATGAGAAACTGTTTTTT.

This sequence joins TRBV5-1 and TRBJ1-1; D perhaps matches TRBD1 (6 bases). The V gene's germline CDR1 is SGHRS and CDR2 YFSETQ. V lost 4 bases to trimming and J lost 1 base, with 11 bases between them. CDR3 length: 14 amino acids. The CDR3 protein is CASSRDTPNTEAFF. CDR3 nucleotides: TGCGCCAGCAGCCGGGACACCCCGAACACTGAAGCTTTCTTT. Full variable domain (outside the CDR3, taken from reference TRBV5-1 and TRBJ1-1): KAGVTQTPRYLIKTRGQQVTLSCSPISGHRSVSWYQQTPGQGLQFLFEYFSETQRNKGNFPGRFSGRQFSNSRSEMNVSTLELGDSALYLCASSRDTPNTEAFFGQGTRLTVV.

V is TRBV28 and J is TRBJ1-2; TRBD1 might be the D (6 bases). V lost 10 bases and J lost 4, with 22 bases in between. This CDR3 is 15 amino acids long. Germline CDR1 reads MDHEN; CDR2 reads SYDVKM. DNA of the CDR3: TGTGCCACCTCGGGGGGCCCTATGTCCAGCTATGGCTACACCTTC. This translates into CATSGGPMSSYGYTF.

This chain joins TRBV10-3 and TRBJ2-7, with 8 positions matching TRBD2. Germline CDR1 reads ENHRY; CDR2 reads SYGVKD. The CDR3 contains 15 residues. J lost 0 bases, V lost 5 bases, and 6 bases had no gene match. CDR3 loop: CAISLGLGPSYEQYV. The CDR3 nucleotides read TGTGCCATCAGTCTGGGACTAGGGCCCTCCTACGAGCAGTACGTC.

The chain has TRBV5-1 and TRBJ2-5; D perhaps matches TRBD2 (5 bases). Per germline, CDR1 SGHRS and CDR2 YFSETQ. The CDR3 contains 14 residues. V shed 2 bases and J shed 2 bases, with 10 bases lying between them. The CDR3, as DNA: TGCGCCAGCAGCTTTCCCGGGATACAAGAGACCCAGTACTTC. Amino acid sequence: CASSFPGIQETQYF.

The gene calls are TRBV19 and TRBJ2-5, with TRBD2 matching over 10 bases. The junction had 7 bases not matched to a gene; V was cut back by 4 bases and J by 2 bases. CDR3 length equals 16 residues. The germline V gene encodes CDR1 LNHDA and CDR2 SQIVND (reference sequence). The CDR3 is CASSTLAGAIQETQYF. The CDR3 DNA follows: TGTGCCAGTAGTACTCTAGCGGGGGCCATACAAGAGACCCAGTACTTC.

A note on this clone: One junction end disagrees with the germline gene, perhaps due to a read error. The chain links TRBV14 to TRBJ2-3; no clear D gene. The CDR3 is made up of 15 amino acids. CDR1 and CDR2 (germline): SGHDN, FVKESK. CDR3 coding DNA: TGTGCCAGCAGCCAAGATTTTGGCAGCAGAGATACGCAGTATTTT. This codes for CASSQDFGSRDTQYF.

This chain joins TRBV7-2 and TRBJ2-7, with TRBD2 identical over 8 bases. This CDR3 has 14 residues. V dropped 4 bases and J dropped 9; count of bases not matched to a gene: 11. From germline, CDR1 is SGHTA and CDR2 FQGNSA. The CDR3 DNA reads as TGTGCCAGCAGCTGGGGATTCGGCAGCGGGGGGCAGTACGTC. This sequence encodes CASSWGFGSGGQYV.

The chain combines TRBV10-3 with TRBJ2-1; 11 nucleotides line up with TRBD1. V shed 2 bases and J 3 bases; nucleotides not matched to a gene: 3. The CDR3 runs 16 residues. Germline values: CDR1 ENHRY, CDR2 SYGVKD. CDR3 coding DNA: TGTGCCATCAGTGAGGGGGACAGGGGGGTCTACAATGAGCAGTTCTTC. Its protein product is CAISEGDRGVYNEQFF.

The table lists this clone with a few counts. The J gene is TRBJ1-2, the V gene TRBV2, with unresolved D. V was shortened by 6 bases and J by 13 bases, with 12 bases between the two germline ends. Germline CDR1 is SNHLY and CDR2 is FYNNEI. The CDR3 has 10 amino acids. Written as DNA, the CDR3 is TGTGCCAGCAGCGGCGGGGTCGTCACCTTC. It codes for CASSGGVVTF.

The CDR3, as DNA: TGCGCCAGCAGCCTTGACAGAAAAGAGACCCAGTACTTC. Amino acids: CASSLDRKETQYF. The chain has TRBV5-1 and TRBJ2-5, with D perhaps TRBD1 (5 bases). Germline CDR1 is SGHRS and CDR2 is YFSETQ. The CDR3 loop spans 13 amino acids. V dropped 4 bases and J dropped 3 bases, with 10 bases sitting between them.

The chain carries TRBV5-4 and TRBJ2-3; 9 bases align to TRBD1. Germline CDR1 and CDR2: SGHNT and YYREEE (reference sequence). The CDR3 totals 13 residues. The V segment lost 5 bases and the J segment 3 bases; nucleotides outside the gene matches: 1. The chain's CDR3 is CASSGQGTDTQYF. The CDR3 DNA follows: TGTGCCAGCAGTGGACAGGGGACAGATACGCAGTATTTT.

V usage is TRBV18 and J usage is TRBJ2-1; D perhaps matches TRBD1 (5 bases). Trimming stripped 2 bases from V and 4 bases from J, with 12 bases between. Germline CDR1 reads KGHSH; CDR2 reads LQKENI. CDR3 length equals 15 residues. CDR3 DNA sequence: TGTGCCAGCTCACCATGGGCAGGGATATACAATGAGCAGTTCTTC. This translates into CASSPWAGIYNEQFF.

This chain uses TRBV12-3 or TRBV12-4 with TRBJ1-5, with D possibly matching TRBD1 (6 bases). This CDR3 has 12 residues. Trimming cost V 5 bases and J 7 bases, with 9 bases left between them. The CDR3 DNA sequence: TGTGCCAGCAGTGTTACAGGGCAGCCCCAGCATTTT. Its protein is CASSVTGQPQHF.

The chain has TRBV14 and TRBJ1-1; TRBD1 might be the D (6 bases). The CDR3 is 14 amino acids. CDR1 and CDR2 from the germline V gene are SGHDN and FVKESK. V was trimmed by 3 bases and J by 1 base, leaving 9 bases between them. CDR3 sequence reads: CASSQLGANTEAFF. The DNA for the CDR3 is TGTGCCAGCAGCCAGTTGGGGGCGAACACTGAAGCTTTCTTT.

The chain has TRBV18 and TRBJ2-3, with D hard to call. CDR3 length equals 13 residues. CDR1 and CDR2 from the germline V gene are KGHSH and LQKENI. The V end lost 4 bases, the J end lost 5 bases, and 10 bases lay between the germline ends. The CDR3, as DNA: TGTGCCAGCTCACAACTACCAGAAGATACGCAGTATTTT. Its protein product is CASSQLPEDTQYF.

This clone was counted once. The genes are TRBV5-6 and TRBJ2-7, with D perhaps TRBD2 (5 bases). Germline V CDR1 and CDR2: SGHDT, YYEEEE. This CDR3 is built from 18 residues. The V end lost 2 bases, the J end lost 4 bases, and 25 bases lay between the germline ends. The CDR3 is CASSFTGIPFRHSYEQYV. In nucleotides, the CDR3 is TGTGCCAGCAGCTTTACGGGGATCCCCTTTCGACACTCTTACGAGCAGTACGTC.

This clone was recorded only once. The genes are TRBV21-1 and TRBJ1-4; TRBD1 is taken as the D call from the table, unchecked against the DNA. TRBV21-1 is designated a pseudogene. The CDR3 is made up of 21 amino acids. This CDR3 reads CASTLPTPRQAPIATNEKLFF. In nucleotides, the CDR3 is TGTGCCAGCACCTTACCCACACCTCGACAGGCCCCCATTGCAACTAATGAAAAACTGTTTTTT.

The rearrangement links TRBV9 to TRBJ2-1; TRBD1 matches 7 bases. V trimming: 1 base; J trimming: 0 bases; junction bases outside the gene matches: 4. The germline gives CDR1 SGDLS, CDR2 YYNGEE. This CDR3 contains 16 residues. The CDR3, as DNA: TGTGCCAGCAGCGTACAGGGGGAGAACTCCTACAATGAGCAGTTCTTC. Its protein is CASSVQGENSYNEQFF.

The J gene is TRBJ2-1, the V gene TRBV5-1, with D possibly TRBD2 on 5 matching bases. The V end was cut by 4 bases, the J end by 1 base, with 12 bases between. There are 15 residues in the CDR3. Germline CDR1 and CDR2: SGHRS and YFSETQ. In DNA form, the CDR3 reads TGCGCCAGCAGCGGTCAAGGGAGTTCCTACAATGAGCAGTTCTTC. Amino acid sequence: CASSGQGSSYNEQFF. Combining the CDR3 with reference TRBV5-1 and TRBJ2-1 gives the whole variable domain KAGVTQTPRYLIKTRGQQVTLSCSPISGHRSVSWYQQTPGQGLQFLFEYFSETQRNKGNFPGRFSGRQFSNSRSEMNVSTLELGDSALYLCASSGQGSSYNEQFFGPGTRLTVL.

This chain connects TRBV7-2 to TRBJ1-4; D gene unclear. The CDR3 loop spans 15 amino acids. In germline, CDR1 is SGHTA, CDR2 FQGNSA. Trimming cost V 0 bases and J 8 bases, with 13 bases left between them. In nucleotides, the CDR3 is TGTGCCAGCAGCTTAGCGCGTACTCGAGGCGAAAAACTGTTTTTT. This codes for CASSLARTRGEKLFF.